What follows describes a single T cell receptor beta chain. V trimming: 0 bases; J trimming: 4 bases; junction bases outside the gene matches: 7. This CDR3 has 16 amino acids. Germline V lookup: CDR1 SGHVS, CDR2 FNYEAQ. The data originate from a study of blood T cell repertoires in COVID-19. Study information: Donors in the United States, Italy and Spain gave samples during acute or convalescent COVID-19. PBMCs, B-cell-depleted T cells, or T cells provided the cDNA or gDNA that made up the material.

Authors' processing steps: Counts of nucleated cells, estimated from reference gene primer amplification, were obtained. TCRdb's table, derived via immunoSEQ multiplex PCR, lists solely in-frame clones and lacks some. V and J calls and clone size come straight from that table; D and trimming were deduced from the DNA. The sample holds roughly 56,000 clones, about 90% seen once. The TCR was taken from a human donor in a cohort sampled during active COVID-19. The gene calls are TRBV7-6 and TRBJ2-7; 9 positions agree with TRBD2. Material: peripheral blood. DNA of the CDR3: TGTGCCAGCAGCTTAGCGGCGGGAGGGGGTTATTACGAGCAGTACTTC. Residues: CASSLAAGGGYYEQYF.